This T cell receptor (beta chain) appears in the sequencing data of a study of regulatory T cells in long-lasting Graves disease. Time point specified: newly diagnosed GD, antithyroid drugs for less than 3 months. RNA isolated from PBMCs was used to make the TCR library. The trim removed 5 bases at V and 4 bases at J, leaving 6 bases unmatched. Per the germline V gene, CDR1 is SGHRS and CDR2 is YFSETQ. The CDR3 length is 15 residues. This clonotype was counted ten times or more. What it binds is unknown. Researchers made TCR beta libraries by using iRepertoire HTBI primers and running Arm-PCR on CDR3 regions. TCRdb redid the calling of the multiplex PCR reads with MiXCR, one entry per CDR3 protein. This sample has some 250,000 distinct CDR3 sequences, with more than 15% found just once. Study-wide points: It was in persistent disease that TRBV28, TRBJ1-2 and TRBJ2-5 were favored. Graves' patients with persistent disease showed TCR diversity lower than patients newly diagnosed. The study found persistent patients shared more public clonotypes (2,741) than new patients (about 880).

These data are also associated with another study on T cells in Graves' hyperthyroidism and ophthalmopathy. That work states: A model using 13 V-J features told ophthalmopathy apart from stable hyperthyroidism.

The receptor's source is a woman in her thirties with Graves disease. V gene TRBV5-1 combines with J gene TRBJ2-3; 11 bases match TRBD1. Sequenced here: peripheral blood mononuclear cells (PBMCs), sampled at new diagnosis, from a patient treated with antithyroid drugs. The CDR3 is CASSRGQGAPDTQYF. As DNA, the CDR3 is TGCGCCAGCAGTCGCGGACAGGGGGCACCAGATACGCAGTATTTT.